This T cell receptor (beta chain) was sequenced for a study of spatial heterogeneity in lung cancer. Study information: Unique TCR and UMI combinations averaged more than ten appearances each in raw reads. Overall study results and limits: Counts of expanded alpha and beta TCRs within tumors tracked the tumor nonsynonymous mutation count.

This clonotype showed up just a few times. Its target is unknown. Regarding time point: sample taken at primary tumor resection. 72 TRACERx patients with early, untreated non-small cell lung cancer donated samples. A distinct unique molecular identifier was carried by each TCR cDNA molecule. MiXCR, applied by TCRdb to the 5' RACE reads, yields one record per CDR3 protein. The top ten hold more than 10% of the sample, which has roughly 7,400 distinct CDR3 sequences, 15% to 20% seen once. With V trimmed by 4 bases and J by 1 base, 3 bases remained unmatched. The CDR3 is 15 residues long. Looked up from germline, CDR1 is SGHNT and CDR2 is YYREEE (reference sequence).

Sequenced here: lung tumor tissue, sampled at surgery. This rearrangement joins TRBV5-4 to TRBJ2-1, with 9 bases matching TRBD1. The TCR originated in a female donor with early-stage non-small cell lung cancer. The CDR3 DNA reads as TGTGCCAGCAGCCGCGACAGGGGGTCCTACAATGAGCAGTTCTTC. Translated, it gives CASSRDRGSYNEQFF.